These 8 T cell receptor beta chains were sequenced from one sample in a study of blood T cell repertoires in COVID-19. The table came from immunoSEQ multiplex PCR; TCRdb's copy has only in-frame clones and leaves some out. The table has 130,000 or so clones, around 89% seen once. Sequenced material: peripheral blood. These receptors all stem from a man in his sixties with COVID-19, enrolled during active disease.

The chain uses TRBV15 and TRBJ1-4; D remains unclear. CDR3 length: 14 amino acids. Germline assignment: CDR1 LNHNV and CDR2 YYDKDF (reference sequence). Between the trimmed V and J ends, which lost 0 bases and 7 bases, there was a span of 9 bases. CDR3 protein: CATSRESGGEKLFF. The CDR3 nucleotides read TGTGCCACCAGCAGAGAGAGCGGAGGTGAAAAACTGTTTTTT.

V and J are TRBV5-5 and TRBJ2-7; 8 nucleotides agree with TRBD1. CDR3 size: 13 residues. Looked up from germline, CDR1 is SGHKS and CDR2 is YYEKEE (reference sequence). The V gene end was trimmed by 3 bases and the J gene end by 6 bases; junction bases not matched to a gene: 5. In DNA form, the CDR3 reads TGTGCCAGCAGCTGGACAGGGAGTTCCGAGCAGTACTTC. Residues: CASSWTGSSEQYF.

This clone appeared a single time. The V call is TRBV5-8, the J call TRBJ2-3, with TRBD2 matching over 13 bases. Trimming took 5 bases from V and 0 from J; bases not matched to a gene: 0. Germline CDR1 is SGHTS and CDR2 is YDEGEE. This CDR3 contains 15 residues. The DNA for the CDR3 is TGTGCCAGCAGACTAGCGGGGGGGAGCACAGATACGCAGTATTTT. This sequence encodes CASRLAGGSTDTQYF.

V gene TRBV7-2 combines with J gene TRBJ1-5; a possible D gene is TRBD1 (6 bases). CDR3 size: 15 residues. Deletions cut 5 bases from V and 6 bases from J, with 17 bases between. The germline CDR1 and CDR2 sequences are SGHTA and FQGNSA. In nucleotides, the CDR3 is TGTGCCAGCAGCCCCTGGACAGAGGTCAGTCAGCCCCAGCATTTT. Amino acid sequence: CASSPWTEVSQPQHF.

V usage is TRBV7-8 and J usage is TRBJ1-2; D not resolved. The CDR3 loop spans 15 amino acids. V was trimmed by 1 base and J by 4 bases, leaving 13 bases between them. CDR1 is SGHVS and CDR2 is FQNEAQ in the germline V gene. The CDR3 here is CASSLVIGSSYGYTF. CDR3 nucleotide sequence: TGTGCCAGCAGCTTAGTTATTGGGAGTAGCTATGGCTACACCTTC.

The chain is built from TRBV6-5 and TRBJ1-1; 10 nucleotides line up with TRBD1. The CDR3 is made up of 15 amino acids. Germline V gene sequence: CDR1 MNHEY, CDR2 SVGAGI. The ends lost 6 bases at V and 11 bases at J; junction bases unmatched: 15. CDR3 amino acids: CASSPPPGQGISAFF. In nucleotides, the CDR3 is TGTGCCAGCAGCCCACCACCGGGACAGGGGATTTCGGCTTTCTTT.

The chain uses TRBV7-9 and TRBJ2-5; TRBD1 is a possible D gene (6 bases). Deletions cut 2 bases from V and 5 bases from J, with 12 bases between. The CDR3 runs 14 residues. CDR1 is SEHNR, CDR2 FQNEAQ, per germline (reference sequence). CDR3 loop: CASSLSTGLETQYF. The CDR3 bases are TGTGCCAGCAGCTTATCTACAGGGCTGGAGACCCAGTACTTC.

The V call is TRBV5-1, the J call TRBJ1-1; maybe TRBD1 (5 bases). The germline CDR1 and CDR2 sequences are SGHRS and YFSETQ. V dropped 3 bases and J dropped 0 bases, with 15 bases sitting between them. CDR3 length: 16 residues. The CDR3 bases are TGCGCCAGCAGCTACAAGACAGCCCAGGTGAACACTGAAGCTTTCTTT. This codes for CASSYKTAQVNTEAFF.